Below are 26 T cell receptor beta chains sequenced from a single sample in a study of regulatory T cells in long-lasting Graves disease (dated by TCRdb to the early 2020s). According to the study, the label for this sample's time point signals: persistent/refractory GD, antithyroid drugs over 5 years with positive TRAb. For both TCR sequencing and RNA sequencing, RNA was extracted from PBMCs in TRIzol. The library was produced with multiplex PCR. Sequencing was performed on an Illumina HiSeq 4000. To build TCR beta libraries, CDR3 regions were amplified by Arm-PCR using iRepertoire HTBI primers. In-frame beta chains were kept once TCRdb had trimmed the public reads at Q25 with fastp and called clones with MiXCR. Entries are consolidated by CDR3 protein sequence, retaining the most common genes and DNA. In this sample the table shows a few hundred thousand distinct CDR3 sequences, 23% of which occur a single time. The ten largest clones represent around 24% of the sample.

The specimen comprised peripheral blood mononuclear cells (PBMCs), sampled when the disease was refractory, from a patient treated with antithyroid drugs. The receptors were sampled from a female donor with Graves disease.

This clonotype was found many times. The chain links TRBV2 to TRBJ2-5; D unresolved. Trimming took 8 bases from V and 5 from J, leaving 9 bases between them. CDR1 and CDR2 from the germline V gene are SNHLY and FYNNEI. The CDR3 sequence is 11 residues long. The CDR3 loop is CASSRMETQYF. In DNA form, the CDR3 reads TGTGCCAGCTCGAGGATGGAGACCCAGTACTTC. The full variable domain, its missing parts supplied by reference TRBV2 and TRBJ2-5, is EPEVTQTPSHQVTQMGQEVILRCVPISNHLYFYWYRQILGQKVEFLVSFYNNEISEKSEIFDDQFSVERPDGSNFTLKIRSTKLEDSAMYFCASSRMETQYFGPGTRLLVL.

This chain joins TRBV7-3 and TRBJ1-5, with 7 bases lining up with TRBD1. V was pared by 4 bases and J by 0 bases, with 15 bases of the junction left unmatched. CDR3 length: 19 residues. The germline gives CDR1 SGHTA, CDR2 FQGTGA. CDR3 sequence: CASSSRTGWRYYSNQPQHF. DNA of the CDR3: TGTGCCAGCAGCTCCCGGACAGGATGGAGGTATTATAGCAATCAGCCCCAGCATTTT. Variable domain in full (rest from reference TRBV7-3 and TRBJ1-5): GAGVSQTPSNKVTEKGKYVELRCDPISGHTALYWYRQSLGQGPEFLIYFQGTGAADDSGLPNDRFFAVRPEGSVSTLKIQRTERGDSAVYLCASSSRTGWRYYSNQPQHFGDGTRLSIL.

This clonotype was observed a handful of times. The chain uses TRBV20-1 and TRBJ1-1; D is perhaps TRBD1 (6 bases). With 1 base removed from V and 11 bases from J, the gap between germline ends came to 20 bases. CDR1 and CDR2 (germline): DFQATT, SNEGSKA (reference sequence). This CDR3 has 14 residues. CDR3 in amino acids: CSARGAGELILAFF. In DNA, the CDR3 is TGCAGTGCTAGAGGGGCAGGGGAACTAATTTTGGCTTTCTTT.

This clonotype was seen at least ten times. The CDR3 loop is CASSLDWGTGELFF. The CDR3 nucleotides read TGCGCCAGCAGCTTGGATTGGGGGACCGGGGAGCTGTTTTTT. The V gene is TRBV5-1, the J gene TRBJ2-2; either TRBD1 or TRBD2 may fit D (5 bases each). Trimming shortened V by 0 bases and J by 5 bases, and 8 bases separated the two germline ends. From germline, CDR1 is SGHRS and CDR2 YFSETQ. This CDR3 is built from 14 residues.

This rearrangement joins TRBV19 to TRBJ2-5; 11 bases map to TRBD2. The end of the DNA is better explained by TRBJ2-1, so the J call may be wrong. The CDR3 is 14 amino acids. In germline, CDR1 is LNHDA, CDR2 SQIVND (reference sequence). CDR3 sequence: CASSLAGGPEVQFF. CDR3 nucleotide sequence: TGTGCCAGTAGCTTAGCGGGAGGGCCCGAGGTGCAGTTCTTC.

This clonotype showed up just a few times. The chain joins TRBV18 to TRBJ1-1; the D gene is possibly TRBD1 (6 bases). V was shortened by 6 bases and J by 7 bases, with 18 bases between the two germline ends. The CDR3 sequence is 14 residues long. Looked up from germline, CDR1 is KGHSH and CDR2 is LQKENI. This chain's CDR3 is CASSRRQGSLEAFF. The DNA of the CDR3 is TGTGCCAGCTCCCGCCGTCAGGGGTCCCTTGAAGCTTTCTTT.

This clonotype has ten or more counts. This chain connects TRBV28 to TRBJ1-1; D remains ambiguous. V lost 7 bases to trimming and J lost 1 base, with 10 bases between them. CDR1 MDHEN and CDR2 SYDVKM come from the germline V gene. The CDR3 covers 13 residues. In DNA, the CDR3 is TGTGCCAGCACAACGGACGGGAACACTGAAGCTTTCTTT. Its protein is CASTTDGNTEAFF.

This clonotype has more than one count but fewer than ten. The chain has TRBV28 and TRBJ2-3; a weak D match, TRBD1 (5 bases). V was cut by 4 bases and J by 2 bases, with 10 bases left in between. The CDR3 sequence is 14 residues long. Germline V gene sequence: CDR1 MDHEN, CDR2 SYDVKM. The CDR3 region has the DNA TGTGCCAGCAGTTCGCAGGGAATCACAGATACGCAGTATTTT. Amino acid sequence: CASSSQGITDTQYF.

The chain is built from TRBV11-1 and TRBJ2-7, with 7 nucleotides matching TRBD1. There are 14 residues in the CDR3. Trimming took 0 bases from V and 5 from J; bases not matched to a gene: 4. Germline values: CDR1 SGHAT, CDR2 FQDESV (reference sequence). CDR3 bases: TGTGCCAGCAGCTTAGCGGGACAGAGCCACGAGCAGTACTTC. Protein: CASSLAGQSHEQYF.

This clonotype was picked up a small number of times. This sequence joins TRBV6-1 and TRBJ1-2; D not resolved. The CDR3 consists of 12 residues. Trimming shortened V by 3 bases and J by 9 bases, and 11 bases separated the two germline ends. Germline-derived CDR1 and CDR2 are MNHNS and SASEGT. The CDR3 here is CASSDGPRSYTF. CDR3 DNA: TGTGCCAGCAGTGACGGGCCACGTAGCTACACCTTC.

V and J are TRBV2 and TRBJ2-7; tentatively, D is TRBD2 (6 bases). Trimming took off 5 bases at V and 2 bases at J, with 25 bases between the two ends. The CDR3 is 18 residues long. Germline loops: CDR1 SNHLY, CDR2 FYNNEI. The CDR3 DNA sequence: TGTGCCAGCAGTTTCCCAAAGGGTTCGGGGGAGGCCCCCTACGAGCAGTACTTC. Protein product: CASSFPKGSGEAPYEQYF.

The genes are TRBV20-1 and TRBJ2-3; D may be TRBD2 (6 bases). The CDR3 spans 15 residues. CDR1 is DFQATT, CDR2 SNEGSKA, per germline (reference sequence). With 5 bases removed from V and 6 bases from J, the gap between germline ends came to 21 bases. The CDR3 sequence: CSALGPGLGADTQYF. The CDR3 region has the DNA TGCAGTGCTTTAGGCCCGGGACTGGGTGCGGATACGCAGTATTTT.

This clonotype has a count of ten or more. V gene TRBV20-1 combines with J gene TRBJ2-4; 9 bases are shared with TRBD2. From germline, CDR1 is DFQATT and CDR2 SNEGSKA (reference sequence). This CDR3 comprises 17 residues. The CDR3 here is CSIGGLAGRLAKNIQYF. The DNA of the CDR3 is TGCAGCATAGGGGGGCTAGCGGGACGACTAGCCAAAAACATTCAGTACTTC.

This clonotype was detected many times. This chain connects TRBV7-6 to TRBJ2-7; 10 bases map to TRBD1. The germline gives CDR1 SGHVS, CDR2 FNYEAQ. Trimming removed 6 bases from V and 2 bases from J; junction bases left unmatched: 7. This CDR3 contains 15 residues. CDR3 sequence: CASSSRDRGPYEQYF. Here the CDR3 DNA reads TGTGCCAGCAGTTCCCGGGACAGGGGACCCTACGAGCAGTACTTC.

This clonotype was counted only a few times. Possible read error: a much larger clone is one base away. This chain uses TRBV2 with TRBJ2-6, with D unclear. V lost 3 bases and J 4 bases, leaving 4 bases between the germline ends. This CDR3 spans 13 amino acids. Germline V gives CDR1 SNHLY, CDR2 FYNNEI. In nucleotides, the CDR3 is TGTGCCAGCAGTGACCCCGGGGCCAACGTCCTGACTTTC. It yields the protein CASSDPGANVLTF. Supplemented by reference TRBV2 and TRBJ2-6, the full variable domain reads EPEVTQTPSHQVTQMGQEVILRCVPISNHLYFYWYRQILGQKVEFLVSFYNNEISEKSEIFDDQFSVERPDGSNFTLKIRSTKLEDSAMYFCASSDPGANVLTFGAGSRLTVL.

V and J are TRBV29-1 and TRBJ1-4; maybe TRBD1 (6 bases). The CDR3 has 13 residues. Deletions cut 4 bases from V and 4 bases from J, with 10 bases between. CDR1 and CDR2 from the germline V gene are SQVTM and ANQGSEA. Here the CDR3 reads CSVVGGLNEKLFF. Written as DNA, the CDR3 is TGCAGCGTTGTTGGGGGGCTTAATGAAAAACTGTTTTTT. The full variable domain, completed using reference TRBV29-1 and TRBJ1-4, is SAVISQKPSRDICQRGTSLTIQCQVDSQVTMMFWYRQQPGQSLTLIATANQGSEATYESGFVIDKFPISRPNLTFSTLTVSNMSPEDSSIYLCSVVGGLNEKLFFGSGTQLSVL.

This clonotype was seen only a few times. J is TRBJ2-7 and V is TRBV10-3; TRBD2 agrees at 14 bases. V was pared by 5 bases and J by 4 bases, with 10 bases of the junction left unmatched. CDR1 ENHRY and CDR2 SYGVKD come from the germline V gene. The CDR3 contains 17 residues. This CDR3 is CAISSRTSGRLGYEQYF. CDR3 DNA sequence: TGTGCCATCAGTAGCAGGACTAGCGGGAGGCTCGGATACGAGCAGTACTTC.

The J gene is TRBJ2-1, the V gene TRBV28, with 12 bases lining up with TRBD2. The trim removed 5 bases at V and 4 bases at J, leaving 12 bases unmatched. The CDR3 extends over 18 amino acids. From germline, CDR1 is MDHEN and CDR2 SYDVKM. CDR3 coding DNA: TGTGCCAGCAGTCGAGAGGTCCTAGCGGGAGGGCGGTACAATGAGCAGTTCTTC. It specifies CASSREVLAGGRYNEQFF.

The CDR3 bases are TGTGCCAGCAGCGTATTAGGACTAGCGGGCGGAGAGACCCAGTACTTC. It translates to CASSVLGLAGGETQYF. The genes are TRBV9 and TRBJ2-5, with 11 bases matching TRBD2. The trim removed 1 base at V and 4 bases at J, leaving 6 bases unmatched. Germline V gives CDR1 SGDLS, CDR2 YYNGEE. The CDR3 sequence is 16 residues long.

This clonotype was counted between two and nine times. The chain recombines TRBV5-1 with TRBJ2-7; 11 bases fit TRBD2. The V segment lost 3 bases and the J segment 6 bases; nucleotides outside the gene matches: 8. This CDR3 has 15 amino acids. Germline V gene data show CDR1 as SGHRS and CDR2 as YFSETQ. CDR3 residues: CASSSITSGSSEQYF. For the CDR3, the DNA is TGCGCCAGCAGCTCCATTACTAGCGGGAGCAGCGAGCAGTACTTC. Complete variable domain (other parts from reference TRBV5-1 and TRBJ2-7): KAGVTQTPRYLIKTRGQQVTLSCSPISGHRSVSWYQQTPGQGLQFLFEYFSETQRNKGNFPGRFSGRQFSNSRSEMNVSTLELGDSALYLCASSSITSGSSEQYFGPGTRLTVT.

This clonotype turned up a few times. This chain links TRBV10-3 with TRBJ2-1; possibly TRBD2 for D (5 bases). The CDR3 consists of 14 residues. The germline CDR1 and CDR2 sequences are ENHRY and SYGVKD. Trimming removed 2 bases at V and 1 base at J, with 6 bases between. CDR3 residues: CAISEGLSYNEQFF. In DNA, the CDR3 is TGTGCCATCAGTGAGGGACTGTCCTACAATGAGCAGTTCTTC.

The rearrangement joins TRBV7-3 to TRBJ2-3; TRBD2 aligns across 11 bases. The CDR3 totals 16 residues. V shed 1 base, J shed 0 bases, and the junction held 0 bases outside the gene matches. CDR1 and CDR2 (germline): SGHTA, FQGTGA. CDR3 in DNA: TGTGCCAGCAGCTTAATAGCGGGAGGGAGCACAGATACGCAGTATTTT. Its translation: CASSLIAGGSTDTQYF.

This clonotype appeared a few times. The V call is TRBV18, the J call TRBJ2-5; TRBD2 aligns across 10 bases. This CDR3 is 16 amino acids long. Germline CDR1 is KGHSH and CDR2 is LQKENI. V gave up 0 bases and J gave up 2 bases; unmatched junction bases: 3. The CDR3 DNA reads as TGTGCCAGCTCACCACCGCCTAGCGGGAGACAAGAGACCCAGTACTTC. It codes for CASSPPPSGRQETQYF.

A few counts support this clonotype. The chain joins TRBV7-3 to TRBJ2-1; either TRBD1 or TRBD2 may supply D (5 bases each). There are 13 residues in the CDR3. Germline CDR1 reads SGHTA; CDR2 reads FQGTGA. V lost 4 bases to trimming and J lost 5 bases, with 9 bases between them. CDR3 loop: CASSSVGDNEQFF. The CDR3 DNA reads TGTGCCAGCAGCTCTGTGGGGGACAATGAGCAGTTCTTC.

This clonotype was recorded at least ten times. V and J are TRBV7-9 and TRBJ2-5; D gene unclear. Germline CDR1 reads SEHNR; CDR2 reads FQNEAQ (reference sequence). Trimming took 1 base from V and 0 from J, leaving 6 bases between them. The CDR3 extends over 14 amino acids. Here the CDR3 DNA reads TGTGCCAGCAGCTTAGTGGCTTACCAAGAGACCCAGTACTTC. Amino acids: CASSLVAYQETQYF.

The chain has TRBV10-2 and TRBJ1-5, with D uncertain. V dropped 3 bases and J dropped 7 bases, with 13 bases sitting between them. CDR1 WSHSY and CDR2 SAAADI come from the germline V gene. CDR3 length equals 14 residues. This CDR3 is CASSDTPLGQPQHF. The CDR3 nucleotides read TGCGCCAGCAGTGATACACCCCTGGGGCAGCCCCAGCATTTT.